Listed below are T cell receptor beta chains from one sample, sequenced in a study of Ad26.COV2.S vaccination and SARS-CoV-2 variants. The method was immunoSEQ multiplex PCR; TCRdb's version includes in-frame clones alone and lacks a portion of them. This sample has 350,000 to 600,000 clones, with about 89% found just once. Here the sequenced sample was peripheral blood, taken in a trial of Ad26.COV2.S vaccine versus placebo. These receptor sequences come from a person between 18 and 65 years old who received the Ad26.COV2.S COVID-19 vaccine or a placebo. CDR3s include the opening cysteine and the closing phenylalanine or tryptophan. Fields, in order: V gene, J gene, clone size, D gene, CDR3 protein, CDR3 DNA. A D gene is named only where the DNA matches it firmly. Size is omitted from some rows. Given values are once, few, many or a class for expanded clones.

TRBV24-1	TRBJ1-1	-	TRBD1	CATSDASGGTEAFF	TGTGCCACCAGTGATGCTTCAGGGGGCACTGAAGCTTTCTTT
TRBV2	TRBJ2-1	once	TRBD2	CASTGFPGGQIYNEQFF	TGTGCCAGCACTGGCTTCCCGGGGGGTCAGATATACAATGAGCAGTTCTTC
TRBV7-2	TRBJ2-2	-	TRBD1	CASSLGDRVAGELFF	TGTGCCAGCAGCTTGGGGGACAGGGTTGCCGGGGAGCTGTTTTTT
TRBV6-5	TRBJ1-2	-	-	CASSIQGVPRRGYTF	TGTGCCAGCAGTATACAGGGTGTTCCGCGTCGTGGCTACACCTTC
TRBV28	TRBJ1-5	-	-	CASSFFNTGYSNQPQHF	TGTGCCAGCAGTTTCTTTAACACCGGGTATAGCAATCAGCCCCAGCATTTT
TRBV25-1	TRBJ1-2	once	-	CASSDRGEDGYTF	TGTGCCAGCAGTGACAGGGGCGAAGATGGCTACACCTTC
TRBV18	TRBJ1-1	-	-	CASSPPVRAEAFF	TGTGCCAGCTCACCACCGGTGAGGGCTGAAGCTTTCTTT
TRBV15	TRBJ2-7	-	-	CATSRASRDTSYEQYF	TGTGCCACCAGCAGAGCTTCACGGGACACCAGCTACGAGCAGTACTTC
TRBV18	TRBJ1-1	-	-	CASSPRNTEAFF	TGTGCCAGCTCACCACGGAACACTGAAGCTTTCTTT
TRBV7-9	TRBJ2-3	few	-	CASSVITDTQYF	TGTGCCAGCAGCGTTATCACAGATACGCAGTATTTT
TRBV30	TRBJ1-6	-	-	CAWSVQSGNSPLHF	TGTGCCTGGAGTGTACAGTCTGGGAATTCACCCCTCCACTTT
TRBV7-9	TRBJ2-2	-	-	CARLDRSGELFF	TGTGCCCGCTTGGATAGGTCCGGGGAGCTGTTTTTT
TRBV10-2	TRBJ1-5	-	TRBD1	CASMTGVNQPQHF	TGCGCCAGCATGACAGGGGTCAATCAGCCCCAGCATTTT
TRBV6-5	TRBJ2-5	-	TRBD2	CASSYSGLAVETQYF	TGTGCCAGCAGTTACTCTGGACTAGCGGTGGAGACCCAGTACTTC
TRBV29-1	TRBJ2-6	-	-	CSVEVQTSGANVLTF	TGCAGCGTTGAAGTCCAAACGTCTGGGGCCAACGTCCTGACTTTC
TRBV6-6	TRBJ1-4	-	-	CASSARATNEKLFF	TGTGCCAGCAGCGCAAGGGCAACTAATGAAAAACTGTTTTTT
TRBV15	TRBJ2-1	-	-	CATSSVGDKAYNEQFF	TGTGCCACCAGCAGTGTGGGGGATAAGGCGTACAATGAGCAGTTCTTC
TRBV5-8	TRBJ2-1	-	-	CASSLFGSTGSDNEQFF	TGTGCCAGCAGCTTGTTCGGGTCGACAGGAAGCGACAATGAGCAGTTCTTC
TRBV19	TRBJ2-7	-	-	CASSVTYTYEQYF	TGTGCCAGTAGTGTGACATACACCTACGAGCAGTACTTC
TRBV27	TRBJ1-6	-	-	CASSLSSRVHNSPLHF	TGTGCCAGCAGTTTATCGAGCAGGGTACATAATTCACCCCTCCACTTT
TRBV11-3	TRBJ2-6	-	-	CASSFRDTYFSGANVLTF	TGTGCCAGCAGCTTCCGGGACACCTACTTCTCTGGGGCCAACGTCCTGACTTTC
TRBV19	TRBJ2-7	-	-	CASSPRAGAPYEQYF	TGTGCCAGTAGTCCCCGGGCAGGGGCACCCTACGAGCAGTACTTC
TRBV6-2/TRBV6-3	TRBJ1-1	once	-	CASSYTQGLSEAFF	TGTGCCAGCAGTTACACGCAGGGGCTCTCTGAAGCTTTCTTT
TRBV7-8	TRBJ2-1	-	TRBD2	CASSLTSGSGNEQFF	TGTGCCAGCAGCTTGACTAGCGGGAGTGGTAATGAGCAGTTCTTC
TRBV30	TRBJ1-6	-	-	CAWSVQDNSPLHF	TGTGCCTGGAGTGTACAGGACAATTCACCCCTCCACTTT
TRBV9	TRBJ2-2	-	-	CASSPRALNTGELFF	TGTGCCAGCAGCCCACGGGCCCTGAACACCGGGGAGCTGTTTTTT
TRBV6-5	TRBJ1-1	-	-	CASRKAESNTEAFF	TGTGCCAGCAGGAAGGCGGAATCGAACACTGAAGCTTTCTTT
TRBV6-2/TRBV6-3	TRBJ2-3	-	TRBD2	CASSPPTSGVDTQYF	TGTGCCAGCAGTCCCCCGACTAGCGGGGTCGATACGCAGTATTTT
TRBV6-5	TRBJ1-6	-	-	CASIYTISYNSPLHF	TGTGCCAGCATCTACACAATCTCCTATAATTCACCCCTCCACTTT
TRBV6-5	TRBJ2-1	-	TRBD2	CASSPGLASEQFF	TGTGCCAGCAGTCCCGGACTAGCTAGTGAGCAGTTCTTC
TRBV24-1	TRBJ2-7	-	-	CATTLLIAGCGEQYF	TGTGCCACCACGCTCCTGATCGCAGGTTGTGGCGAGCAGTACTTC
TRBV30	TRBJ2-1	-	-	CAWNPDNYNEQFF	TGTGCCTGGAACCCGGACAACTACAATGAGCAGTTCTTC
TRBV4-1	TRBJ1-1	-	-	CASSPREGAPEAFF	TGCGCCAGCAGCCCCCGTGAGGGCGCCCCTGAAGCTTTCTTT
TRBV6-2/TRBV6-3	TRBJ2-7	-	-	CASSYSEDEQYF	TGTGCCAGCAGTTACTCAGAGGACGAGCAGTACTTC
TRBV3-1/TRBV3-2	TRBJ1-1	-	-	CASSQVFRNTEAFF	TGTGCCAGCAGCCAAGTTTTCCGGAACACTGAAGCTTTCTTT
TRBV27	TRBJ1-1	-	TRBD1	CASRGQLNTEAFF	TGTGCCAGCAGGGGACAGCTGAACACTGAAGCTTTCTTT
TRBV18	TRBJ2-7	-	TRBD1	CASSPPSRTGAAYEQYF	TGTGCCAGCTCACCTCCTTCTAGGACAGGGGCAGCCTACGAGCAGTACTTC